The present TCR beta chain was sequenced within a study of T cell changes during pregnancy in multiple sclerosis. CDR1 and CDR2 from the germline V gene are MGHRA and YSYEKL. The CDR3 loop spans 15 amino acids. Trimming took 0 bases from V and 3 from J, leaving 11 bases between them. Assay: immunoSEQ multiplex PCR; the TCRdb copy retains only in-frame clones and omits some. The repertoire holds 40,000 to 55,000 clones, with 90% to 95% as singletons. The source was CD8+ T cells from peripheral blood mononuclear cells, collected in the first trimester of pregnancy. The origin of this receptor is a female donor with multiple sclerosis, enrolled in a pregnancy study. J is TRBJ1-1 and V is TRBV4-1; no clear D. The CDR3 here is CASSQDLGVDTEAFF. In nucleotides, the CDR3 is TGCGCCAGCAGCCAAGATCTCGGGGTTGACACTGAAGCTTTCTTT.